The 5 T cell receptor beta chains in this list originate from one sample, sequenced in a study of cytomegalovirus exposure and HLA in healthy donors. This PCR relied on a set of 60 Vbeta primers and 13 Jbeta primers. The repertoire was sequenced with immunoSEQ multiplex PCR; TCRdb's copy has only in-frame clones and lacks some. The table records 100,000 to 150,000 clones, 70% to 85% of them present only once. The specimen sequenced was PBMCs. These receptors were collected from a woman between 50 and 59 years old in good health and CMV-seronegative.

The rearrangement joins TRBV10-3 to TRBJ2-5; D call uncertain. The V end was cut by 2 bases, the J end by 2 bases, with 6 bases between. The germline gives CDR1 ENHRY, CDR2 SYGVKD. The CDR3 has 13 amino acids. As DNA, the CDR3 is TGTGCCATCAGTGAGGGTCTACAAGAGACCCAGTACTTC. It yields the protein CAISEGLQETQYF.

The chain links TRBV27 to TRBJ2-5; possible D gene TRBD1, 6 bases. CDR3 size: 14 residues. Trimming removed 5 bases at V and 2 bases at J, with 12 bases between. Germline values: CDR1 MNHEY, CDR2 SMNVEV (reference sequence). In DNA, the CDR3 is TGTGCCAGCAGTCGGACAGCTTTTCAAGAGACCCAGTACTTC. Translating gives CASSRTAFQETQYF.

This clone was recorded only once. CDR3 amino acids: CAWSRTGNQPQHF. The CDR3 DNA reads as TGTGCCTGGAGTCGGACAGGCAATCAGCCCCAGCATTTT. This chain joins TRBV30 and TRBJ1-5; a weak D match, TRBD1 (6 bases). The germline V gene has CDR1 GTSNPN and CDR2 SVGIG (reference sequence). This CDR3 is built from 13 residues. The ends were cut back, 2 bases at V and 2 bases at J, with 7 bases in the middle.

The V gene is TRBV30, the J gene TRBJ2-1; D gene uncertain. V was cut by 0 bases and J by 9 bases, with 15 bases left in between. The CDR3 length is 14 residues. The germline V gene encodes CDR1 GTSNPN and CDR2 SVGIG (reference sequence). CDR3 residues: CAWSVRRLSGEQFF. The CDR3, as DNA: TGTGCCTGGAGTGTACGCAGACTGTCTGGTGAGCAGTTCTTC.

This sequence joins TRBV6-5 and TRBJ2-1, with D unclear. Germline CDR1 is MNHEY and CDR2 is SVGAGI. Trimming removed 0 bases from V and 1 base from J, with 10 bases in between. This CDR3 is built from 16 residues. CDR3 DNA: TGTGCCAGCAGTTACTCGGTCGATCTATCCTACAATGAGCAGTTCTTC. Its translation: CASSYSVDLSYNEQFF.